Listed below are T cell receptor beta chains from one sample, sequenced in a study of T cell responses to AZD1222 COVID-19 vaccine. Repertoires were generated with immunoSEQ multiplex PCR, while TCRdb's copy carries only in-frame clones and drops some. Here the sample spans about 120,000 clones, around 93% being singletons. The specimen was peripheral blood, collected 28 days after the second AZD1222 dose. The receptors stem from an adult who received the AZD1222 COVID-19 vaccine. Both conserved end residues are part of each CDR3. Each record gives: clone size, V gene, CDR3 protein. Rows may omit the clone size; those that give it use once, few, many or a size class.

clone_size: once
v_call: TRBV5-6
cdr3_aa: CASSFSPKGTEAFF

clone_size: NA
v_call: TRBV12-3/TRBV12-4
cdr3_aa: CASSQPGQIKAFF

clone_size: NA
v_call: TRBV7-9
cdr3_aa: CASSFGGGSTDTQYF

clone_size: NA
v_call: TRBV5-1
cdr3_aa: CASVGASYEQYF

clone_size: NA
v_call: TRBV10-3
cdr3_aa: CAISESRDGETQYF

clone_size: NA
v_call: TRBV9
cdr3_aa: CASSVAGQGYEQYF

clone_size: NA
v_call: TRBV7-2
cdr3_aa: CASSLESGTGWGNTIYF

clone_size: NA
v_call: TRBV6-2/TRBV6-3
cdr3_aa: CASSAPGLYSYEQYF

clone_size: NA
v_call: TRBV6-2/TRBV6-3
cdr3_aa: CASSYSQGSYEQYF

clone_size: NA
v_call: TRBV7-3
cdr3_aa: CASSPGVQGPYEQYF

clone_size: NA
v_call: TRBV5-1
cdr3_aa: CASSPTGGRNTEAFF

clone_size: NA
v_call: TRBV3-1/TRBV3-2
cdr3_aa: CASSQGLAEGGTGELFF

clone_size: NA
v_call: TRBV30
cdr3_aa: CAWRIGPGNTIYF

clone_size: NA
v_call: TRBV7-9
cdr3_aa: CASSAGGFNEKLFF

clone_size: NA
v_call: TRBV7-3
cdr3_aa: CASSFTGTGNTGELFF

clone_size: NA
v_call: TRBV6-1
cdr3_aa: CASSEVGSYNEQFF

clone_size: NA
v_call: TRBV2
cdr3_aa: CASTPDIYEQYF

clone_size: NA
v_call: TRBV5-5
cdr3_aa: CASSSGLAGQETQYF

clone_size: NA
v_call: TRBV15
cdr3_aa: CATSRQNTEAFF

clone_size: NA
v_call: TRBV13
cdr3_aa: CASSPGLAGGDTQYF